Below, 7 T cell receptor beta chains from the same sample are listed, as sequenced in a study of control samples from healthy donors and cancer patients. Clones were sequenced by immunoSEQ multiplex PCR, and TCRdb holds only the in-frame ones, with some missing. The table records 120,000 or so clones, approximately 87% of them present only once. Sequenced material: PBMCs. These TCRs come from a woman aged 55-69 years with lung cancer.

The genes are TRBV27 and TRBJ1-1; a possible D gene is TRBD1 (5 bases). CDR3 size: 14 residues. Germline V gene data show CDR1 as MNHEY and CDR2 as SMNVEV (reference sequence). V lost 6 bases, J lost 2 bases, and 13 bases lay in between. CDR3 sequence reads: CASSPGTVNTEAFF. In nucleotides, the CDR3 is TGTGCCAGCAGCCCCGGGACGGTAAACACTGAAGCTTTCTTT.

The rearrangement joins TRBV11-3 to TRBJ2-1, with TRBD2 as a possible D gene (6 bases). V was pared by 1 base and J by 3 bases, with 16 bases between. This CDR3 has 17 amino acids. In germline, CDR1 is SGHNT, CDR2 YENEEA. The CDR3 region is CASSLGSTREFYNEQFF. The CDR3 DNA sequence: TGTGCCAGCAGCTTAGGATCGACTAGAGAGTTCTACAATGAGCAGTTCTTC.

This clone was seen only once. This chain joins TRBV14 and TRBJ2-1, with unresolved D. This CDR3 comprises 13 residues. Trimming left V 2 bases short and J 7 bases short, with 9 bases between. Germline CDR1 and CDR2: SGHDN and FVKESK. CDR3 residues: CASSQLSRNEQFF. The CDR3 DNA is TGTGCCAGCAGCCAACTAAGTCGGAATGAGCAGTTCTTC.

The chain joins TRBV24-1 to TRBJ1-1; D is unclear. V gave up 0 bases and J gave up 5 bases, with 6 bases separating them. From germline, CDR1 is KGHDR and CDR2 SFDVKD. The CDR3 length is 13 residues. The CDR3 here is CATSDLVGTEAFF. The CDR3 bases are TGTGCCACCAGTGATTTGGTGGGAACTGAAGCTTTCTTT.

The chain joins TRBV27 to TRBJ1-1; 7 bases are a match to TRBD1. Germline loops: CDR1 MNHEY, CDR2 SMNVEV (reference sequence). V was clipped by 5 bases and J by 4 bases; unmatched bases: 13. This CDR3 region has 16 residues. CDR3 amino acids: CASSTQGWGSGTEAFF. CDR3 nucleotides: TGTGCCAGCAGTACACAGGGGTGGGGGTCGGGCACTGAAGCTTTCTTT.

Only one count was recorded for this clone. The gene calls are TRBV19 and TRBJ2-1; 10 bases fit TRBD2. This CDR3 is built from 19 residues. Germline CDR1 LNHDA, CDR2 SQIVND (reference sequence). The V segment lost 1 base and the J segment 4 bases; nucleotides outside the gene matches: 13. As DNA, the CDR3 is TGTGCCAGTAGTATAGGTGCTAGCGGGAGTTCGAGTTTTTACAATGAGCAGTTCTTC. This gives the protein CASSIGASGSSSFYNEQFF.

The rearrangement links TRBV5-1 to TRBJ1-2; D gene unclear. In germline, CDR1 is SGHRS, CDR2 YFSETQ. The CDR3 sequence is 15 residues long. V was clipped by 0 bases and J by 4 bases, with 13 bases between them. Written as DNA, the CDR3 is TGCGCCAGCAGCTTGGGTACCGGGAACGGCTATGGCTACACCTTC. The encoded protein is CASSLGTGNGYGYTF. Full variable domain (outside the CDR3, taken from reference TRBV5-1 and TRBJ1-2): KAGVTQTPRYLIKTRGQQVTLSCSPISGHRSVSWYQQTPGQGLQFLFEYFSETQRNKGNFPGRFSGRQFSNSRSEMNVSTLELGDSALYLCASSLGTGNGYGYTFGSGTRLTVV.